This TCR beta chain was observed in a study of T-cell memory formation after mild COVID-19. From the 5' RACE reads, TCRdb called clonotypes with MiXCR, one entry per CDR3 protein. This table holds over 300,000 distinct CDR3 sequences, roughly 19% found once. CDR3 length equals 15 residues. Germline CDR1 and CDR2: MNHEY and SVGEGT. Trimming took 0 bases from V and 5 from J, leaving 13 bases between them. This TCR was recovered from a man between 18 and 35 years old who had mild COVID-19 (a few samples of this study predate the infection). Cell type and time point are not known. V and J are TRBV6-2 or TRBV6-3 and TRBJ1-2; D unclear. Source material: PBMCs or a T cell subset sorted from them (not recorded which). The DNA for the CDR3 is TGTGCCAGCAGTTACTCCCCGACGGACTATTATGGCTACACCTTC. Encoded protein: CASSYSPTDYYGYTF.